This entry lists 18 T cell receptor beta chains sequenced from one sample in a study of blood T cell repertoires in COVID-19. Method: immunoSEQ multiplex PCR; TCRdb's copy keeps in-frame clones and lacks some. Here the sample spans hundreds of thousands of clones, about 87% being singletons. Sequencing input: peripheral blood. The source is a woman aged 45-65 years with COVID-19, enrolled during active disease.

The chain has TRBV15 and TRBJ1-5, with TRBD1 identical over 9 bases. With V trimmed by 6 bases and J by 2 bases, 5 bases remained unmatched. The CDR3 is 15 amino acids. The germline CDR1 and CDR2 sequences are LNHNV and YYDKDF (reference sequence). The CDR3 loop reads CATRVGDRGNQPQHF. In DNA, the CDR3 is TGTGCCACCAGAGTAGGGGACAGGGGCAATCAGCCCCAGCATTTT.

The chain joins TRBV30 to TRBJ2-1; 8 bases fit TRBD1. Germline-derived CDR1 and CDR2 are GTSNPN and SVGIG (reference sequence). Trimming removed 3 bases from V and 8 bases from J; junction bases left unmatched: 9. The CDR3 length is 14 residues. The DNA of the CDR3 is TGTGCCTGGAGGCTGCCAGGGGGCAGCGATGAGCAGTTCTTC. It is translated as CAWRLPGGSDEQFF.

The rearrangement uses TRBV3-1 (or the pseudogene TRBV3-2) and TRBJ1-5; D uncertain. Germline CDR1 and CDR2: LGHDT and YNNKEL (reference sequence). Deletions cut 4 bases from V and 6 bases from J, with 10 bases between. The CDR3 consists of 13 residues. The CDR3 here is CASSPRDGQPQHF. CDR3 coding DNA: TGTGCCAGCAGCCCGAGGGATGGTCAGCCCCAGCATTTT.

The J gene is TRBJ1-2, the V gene TRBV7-9, with a possible D match to TRBD1 (5 bases). Trimming pared 5 bases from V and 0 bases from J, leaving 13 bases between. Germline V gene lookup returns CDR1 SEHNR and CDR2 FQNEAQ (reference sequence). The length of the CDR3 is 15 residues. The CDR3 spells CASSQAQGPNYGYTF. In DNA, the CDR3 is TGTGCCAGCAGCCAAGCTCAGGGCCCTAACTATGGCTACACCTTC.

This chain connects TRBV19 to TRBJ1-1; possible D gene TRBD1, 6 bases. The CDR3 spans 12 residues. V gave up 7 bases and J gave up 7 bases, with 13 bases separating them. The V gene's germline CDR1 is LNHDA and CDR2 SQIVND (reference sequence). CDR3 region: CASKDSYDEAFF. In nucleotides, the CDR3 is TGTGCCAGTAAGGACAGCTACGATGAAGCTTTCTTT.

As DNA, the CDR3 is TGTGCCAGCAGCCAATCGGGAAACTATGGCTACACCTTC. This sequence encodes CASSQSGNYGYTF. This rearrangement joins TRBV4-2 to TRBJ1-2, with D unresolved. Germline V gene sequence: CDR1 LGHNA, CDR2 YNFKEQ. Between the trimmed V and J ends, which lost 2 bases and 2 bases, there was a span of 6 bases. CDR3 length: 13 amino acids.

The chain uses TRBV27 and TRBJ2-7, with D perhaps TRBD2 (6 bases). The germline V and J ends were trimmed by 4 bases and 3 bases, with 10 bases remaining between them. Looked up from germline, CDR1 is MNHEY and CDR2 is SMNVEV (reference sequence). The CDR3 is 13 amino acids. For the CDR3, the DNA is TGTGCCAGCAGTTATGGTAGCGGCTACGAGCAGTACTTC. Amino acid sequence: CASSYGSGYEQYF.

V is TRBV3-1 (or the pseudogene TRBV3-2) and J is TRBJ2-7; 9 bases map to TRBD2. The germline CDR1 and CDR2 sequences are LGHDT and YNNKEL (reference sequence). The V and J ends lost 6 bases and 5 bases, in that order; junction bases with no gene match: 11. The CDR3 has 15 amino acids. Written as DNA, the CDR3 is TGTGCCAGCAGTTACATACCGGGACTAGCCGACGAGCAGTACTTC. Amino acid sequence: CASSYIPGLADEQYF.

This clone was detected a few times. The rearrangement joins TRBV4-1 to TRBJ1-5; D remains unclear. Trimming stripped 0 bases from V and 0 bases from J, with 6 bases between. CDR3 length equals 15 residues. From germline, CDR1 is MGHRA and CDR2 YSYEKL. CDR3 protein: CASSQDHISNQPQHF. CDR3 nucleotides: TGCGCCAGCAGCCAAGATCACATTAGCAATCAGCCCCAGCATTTT.

This chain uses TRBV3-1 (or the pseudogene TRBV3-2) with TRBJ2-7; D is unresolved. V lost 1 base, J lost 2 bases, and 9 bases lay in between. CDR3 length: 14 residues. Germline V gene data show CDR1 as LGHDT and CDR2 as YNNKEL (reference sequence). The CDR3 here is CASSQVLPPYEQYF. The CDR3 nucleotides read TGTGCCAGCAGCCAAGTACTCCCGCCCTACGAGCAGTACTTC.

The chain carries TRBV10-1 and TRBJ2-1; 14 bases map to TRBD2. The CDR3 loop spans 16 amino acids. V was pared by 2 bases and J by 8 bases, with 5 bases of the junction left unmatched. The germline V gene has CDR1 WNHNN and CDR2 SYGVQD (reference sequence). The CDR3: CASSELGTSGSHEQFF. CDR3 DNA: TGCGCCAGCAGTGAGCTTGGGACTAGCGGGAGCCATGAGCAGTTCTTC.

CDR3 region: CASSLSSGGHQPQHF. The CDR3 DNA is TGTGCCAGCAGCTTATCCTCCGGAGGGCATCAGCCCCAGCATTTT. The genes are TRBV7-9 and TRBJ1-5, with D uncertain. The CDR3 is 15 amino acids. Between the trimmed V and J ends, which lost 2 bases and 5 bases, there was a span of 13 bases. The V gene's germline CDR1 is SEHNR and CDR2 FQNEAQ (reference sequence).

The rearrangement links TRBV6-1 to TRBJ2-1; TRBD2 agrees at 15 bases. CDR3 length: 20 residues. In germline, CDR1 is MNHNS, CDR2 SASEGT. V shed 4 bases, J shed 2 bases, and the junction held 12 bases outside the gene matches. CDR3: CASSAYGLAGGFQPYNEQFF. The CDR3 DNA reads as TGTGCCAGCAGTGCCTACGGACTAGCGGGAGGGTTTCAGCCCTACAATGAGCAGTTCTTC.

V usage is TRBV30 and J usage is TRBJ1-4, with 7 positions matching TRBD1. The germline gives CDR1 GTSNPN, CDR2 SVGIG (reference sequence). This CDR3 contains 15 residues. V was clipped by 1 base and J by 4 bases; unmatched bases: 6. The CDR3 DNA sequence: TGTGCCTGGAGTGCACAGACAGGGTTTAATGAAAAACTGTTTTTT. This encodes CAWSAQTGFNEKLFF.

This chain uses TRBV30 with TRBJ1-2, with D possibly TRBD1 on 5 matching bases. The CDR3 runs 15 residues. V gave up 0 bases and J gave up 6 bases, with 17 bases separating them. Germline-derived CDR1 and CDR2 are GTSNPN and SVGIG (reference sequence). Here the CDR3 DNA reads TGTGCCTGGAGTGTACTTACAGGCGTTTCTAATGGCTACACCTTC. This gives the protein CAWSVLTGVSNGYTF.

J is TRBJ2-5 and V is TRBV11-2; D is undetermined. Between the trimmed V and J ends, which lost 8 bases and 0 bases, there was a span of 10 bases. Per germline, CDR1 SGHAT and CDR2 FQNNGV. CDR3 size: 13 residues. CDR3 nucleotide sequence: TGTGCCAGCGCCCGGGTGTACCAAGAGACCCAGTACTTC. The encoded protein is CASARVYQETQYF.

The chain combines TRBV19 with TRBJ2-7, with 7 bases aligning to TRBD2. Trimming removed 10 bases from V and 3 bases from J; junction bases left unmatched: 12. CDR1 and CDR2 (germline): LNHDA, SQIVND (reference sequence). The CDR3 extends over 14 amino acids. CDR3: CATKGSGVFYEQYF. Here the CDR3 DNA reads TGTGCCACCAAAGGGAGCGGGGTATTCTACGAGCAGTACTTC.

V and J are TRBV7-3 and TRBJ2-1, with no clear D. CDR1 is SGHTA and CDR2 is FQGTGA in the germline V gene. Trimming cost V 2 bases and J 0 bases, with 5 bases left between them. This CDR3 has 14 residues. The CDR3 protein is CASSLRGSYNEQFF. In nucleotides, the CDR3 is TGTGCCAGCAGCTTACGCGGCTCCTACAATGAGCAGTTCTTC. The entire variable domain, with the rest obtained from reference TRBV7-3 and TRBJ2-1, is as follows: GAGVSQTPSNKVTEKGKYVELRCDPISGHTALYWYRQSLGQGPEFLIYFQGTGAADDSGLPNDRFFAVRPEGSVSTLKIQRTERGDSAVYLCASSLRGSYNEQFFGPGTRLTVL.